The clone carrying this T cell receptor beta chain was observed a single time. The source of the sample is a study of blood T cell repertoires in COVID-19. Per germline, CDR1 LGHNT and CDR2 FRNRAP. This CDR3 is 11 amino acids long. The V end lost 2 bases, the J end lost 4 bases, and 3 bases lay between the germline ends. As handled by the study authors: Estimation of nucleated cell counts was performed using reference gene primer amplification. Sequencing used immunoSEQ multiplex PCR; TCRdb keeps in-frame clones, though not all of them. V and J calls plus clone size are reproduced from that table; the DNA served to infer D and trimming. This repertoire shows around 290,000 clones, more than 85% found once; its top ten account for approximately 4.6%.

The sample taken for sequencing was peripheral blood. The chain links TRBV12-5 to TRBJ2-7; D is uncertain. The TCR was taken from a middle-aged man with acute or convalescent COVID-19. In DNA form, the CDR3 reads TGTGCTAGTGGTTTGCGGTACGAGCAGTACTTC. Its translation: CASGLRYEQYF.